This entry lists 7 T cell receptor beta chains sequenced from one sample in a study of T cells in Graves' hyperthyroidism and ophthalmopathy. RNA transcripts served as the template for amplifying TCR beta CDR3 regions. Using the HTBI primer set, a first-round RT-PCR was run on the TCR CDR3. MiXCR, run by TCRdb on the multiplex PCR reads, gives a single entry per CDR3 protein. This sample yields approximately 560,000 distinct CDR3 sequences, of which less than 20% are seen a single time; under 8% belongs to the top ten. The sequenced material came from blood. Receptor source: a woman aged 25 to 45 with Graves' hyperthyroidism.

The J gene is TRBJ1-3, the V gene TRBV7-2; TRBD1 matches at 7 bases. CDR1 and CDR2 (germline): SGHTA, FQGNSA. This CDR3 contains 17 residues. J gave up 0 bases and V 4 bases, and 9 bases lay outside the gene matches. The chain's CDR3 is CASSSLQGTLSGNTIYF. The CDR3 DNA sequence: TGTGCCAGCAGCTCCTTACAGGGGACGCTCTCTGGAAACACCATATATTTT.

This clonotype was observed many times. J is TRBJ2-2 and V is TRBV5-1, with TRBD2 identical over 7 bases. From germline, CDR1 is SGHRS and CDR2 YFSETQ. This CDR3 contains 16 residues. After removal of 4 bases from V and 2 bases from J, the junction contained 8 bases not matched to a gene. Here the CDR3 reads CASSRQSSGNTGELFF. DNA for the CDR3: TGCGCCAGCAGCCGACAGTCTAGCGGTAACACCGGGGAGCTGTTTTTT.

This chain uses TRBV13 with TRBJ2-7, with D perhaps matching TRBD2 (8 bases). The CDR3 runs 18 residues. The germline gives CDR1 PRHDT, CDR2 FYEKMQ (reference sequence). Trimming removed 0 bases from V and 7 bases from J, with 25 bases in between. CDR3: CASSLGRQGGLGGDEQYF. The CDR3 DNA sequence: TGTGCCAGCAGCTTAGGTCGGCAGGGGGGACTAGGCGGGGATGAGCAGTACTTC.

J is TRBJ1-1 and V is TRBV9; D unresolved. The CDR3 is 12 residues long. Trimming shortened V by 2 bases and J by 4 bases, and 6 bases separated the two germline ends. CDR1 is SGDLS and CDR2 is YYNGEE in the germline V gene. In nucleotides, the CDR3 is TGTGCCAGCAGCGTGCGGCTCACTGAAGCTTTCTTT. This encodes CASSVRLTEAFF.

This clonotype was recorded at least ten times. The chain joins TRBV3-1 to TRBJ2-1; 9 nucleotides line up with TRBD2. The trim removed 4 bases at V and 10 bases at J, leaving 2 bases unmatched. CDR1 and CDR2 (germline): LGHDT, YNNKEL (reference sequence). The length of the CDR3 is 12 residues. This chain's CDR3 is CASSRTSDEQFF. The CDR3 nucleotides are TGTGCCAGCAGCCGGACTAGCGACGAGCAGTTCTTC.

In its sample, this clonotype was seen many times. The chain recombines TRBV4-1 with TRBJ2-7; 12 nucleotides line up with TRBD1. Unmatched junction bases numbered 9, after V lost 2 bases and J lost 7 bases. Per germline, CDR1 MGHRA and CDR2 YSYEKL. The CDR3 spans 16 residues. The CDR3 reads CASSQLPGQGAGEQYF. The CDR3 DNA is TGCGCCAGCAGCCAACTTCCGGGACAGGGGGCTGGAGAGCAGTACTTC.

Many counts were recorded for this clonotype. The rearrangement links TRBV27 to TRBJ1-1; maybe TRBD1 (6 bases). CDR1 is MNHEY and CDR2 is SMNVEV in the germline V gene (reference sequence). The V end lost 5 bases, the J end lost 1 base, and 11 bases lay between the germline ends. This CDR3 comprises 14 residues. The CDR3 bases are TGTGCCAGCAGTCCCTGGGGGGCGAACACTGAAGCTTTCTTT. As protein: CASSPWGANTEAFF.